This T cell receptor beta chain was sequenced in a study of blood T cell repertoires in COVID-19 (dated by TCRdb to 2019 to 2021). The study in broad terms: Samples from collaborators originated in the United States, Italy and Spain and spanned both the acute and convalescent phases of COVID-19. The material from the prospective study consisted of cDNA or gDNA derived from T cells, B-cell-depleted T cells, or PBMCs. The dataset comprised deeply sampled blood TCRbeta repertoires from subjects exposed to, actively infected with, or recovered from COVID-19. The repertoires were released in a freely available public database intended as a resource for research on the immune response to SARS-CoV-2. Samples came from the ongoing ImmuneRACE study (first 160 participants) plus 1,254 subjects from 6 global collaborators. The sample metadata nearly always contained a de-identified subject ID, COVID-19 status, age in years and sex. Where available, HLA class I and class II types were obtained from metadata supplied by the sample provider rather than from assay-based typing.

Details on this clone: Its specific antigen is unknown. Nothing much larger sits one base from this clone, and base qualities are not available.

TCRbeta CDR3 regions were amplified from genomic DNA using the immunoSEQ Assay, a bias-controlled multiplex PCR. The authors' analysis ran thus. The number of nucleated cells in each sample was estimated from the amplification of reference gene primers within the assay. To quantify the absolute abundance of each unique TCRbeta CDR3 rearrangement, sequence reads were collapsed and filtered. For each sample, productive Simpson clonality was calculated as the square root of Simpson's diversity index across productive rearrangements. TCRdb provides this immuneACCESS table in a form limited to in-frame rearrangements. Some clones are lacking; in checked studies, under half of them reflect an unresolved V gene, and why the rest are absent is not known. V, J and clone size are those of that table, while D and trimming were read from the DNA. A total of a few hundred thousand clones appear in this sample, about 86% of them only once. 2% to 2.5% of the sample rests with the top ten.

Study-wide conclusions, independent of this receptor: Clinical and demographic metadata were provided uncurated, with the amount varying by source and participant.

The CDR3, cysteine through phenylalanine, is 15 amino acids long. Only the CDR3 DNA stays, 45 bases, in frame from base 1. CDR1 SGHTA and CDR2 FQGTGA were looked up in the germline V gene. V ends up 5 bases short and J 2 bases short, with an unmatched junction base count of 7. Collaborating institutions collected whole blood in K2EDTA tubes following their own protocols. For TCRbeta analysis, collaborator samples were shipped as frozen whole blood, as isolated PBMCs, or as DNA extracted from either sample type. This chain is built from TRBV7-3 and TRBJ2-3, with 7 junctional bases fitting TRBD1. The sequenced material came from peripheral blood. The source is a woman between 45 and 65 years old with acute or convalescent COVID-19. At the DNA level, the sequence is TGTGCCAGCAGCCGAACGGGACAGCCCACAGATACGCAGTATTTT. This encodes CASSRTGQPTDTQYF. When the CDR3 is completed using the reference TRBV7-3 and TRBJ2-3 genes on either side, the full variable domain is GAGVSQTPSNKVTEKGKYVELRCDPISGHTALYWYRQSLGQGPEFLIYFQGTGAADDSGLPNDRFFAVRPEGSVSTLKIQRTERGDSAVYLCASSRTGQPTDTQYFGPGTRLTVL.